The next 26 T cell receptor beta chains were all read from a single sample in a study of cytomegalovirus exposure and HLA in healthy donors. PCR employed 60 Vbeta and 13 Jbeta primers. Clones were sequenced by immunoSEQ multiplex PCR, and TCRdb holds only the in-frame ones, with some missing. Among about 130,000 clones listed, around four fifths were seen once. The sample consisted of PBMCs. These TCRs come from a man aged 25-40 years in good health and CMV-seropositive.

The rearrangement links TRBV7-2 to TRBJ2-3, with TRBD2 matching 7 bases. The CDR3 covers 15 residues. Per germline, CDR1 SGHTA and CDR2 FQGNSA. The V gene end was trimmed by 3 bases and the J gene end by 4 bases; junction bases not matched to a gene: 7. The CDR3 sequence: CASSFSGTLSDTQYF. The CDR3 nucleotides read TGTGCCAGCAGCTTCAGCGGGACTCTTTCAGATACGCAGTATTTT.

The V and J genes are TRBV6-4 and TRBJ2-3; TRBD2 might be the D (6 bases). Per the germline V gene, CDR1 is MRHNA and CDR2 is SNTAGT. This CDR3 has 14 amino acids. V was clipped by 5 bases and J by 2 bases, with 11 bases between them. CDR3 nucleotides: TGTGCCAGCAGTCCGGGACTCGACACAGATACGCAGTATTTT. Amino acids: CASSPGLDTDTQYF.

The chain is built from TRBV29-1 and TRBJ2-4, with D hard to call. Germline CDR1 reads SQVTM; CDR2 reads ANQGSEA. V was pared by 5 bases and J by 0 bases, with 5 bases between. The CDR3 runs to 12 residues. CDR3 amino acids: CSVPGAKNIQYF. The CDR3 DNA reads TGCAGCGTTCCGGGAGCCAAAAACATTCAGTACTTC.

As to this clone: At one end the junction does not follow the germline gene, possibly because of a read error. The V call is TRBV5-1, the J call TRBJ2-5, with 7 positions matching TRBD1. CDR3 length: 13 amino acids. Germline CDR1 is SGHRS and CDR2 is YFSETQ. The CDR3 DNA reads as TGCGCCAACAGCTTCTCAGGGGGTGAGACCCAGTACTTC. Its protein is CANSFSGGETQYF.

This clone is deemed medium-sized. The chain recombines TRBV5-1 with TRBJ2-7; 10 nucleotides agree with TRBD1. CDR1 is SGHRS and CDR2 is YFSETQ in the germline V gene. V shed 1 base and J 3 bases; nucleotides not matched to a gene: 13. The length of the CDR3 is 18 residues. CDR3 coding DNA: TGCGCCAGCAGCTTGTCGCCGACTAGACAGGGGGCCATCTACGAGCAGTACTTC. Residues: CASSLSPTRQGAIYEQYF.

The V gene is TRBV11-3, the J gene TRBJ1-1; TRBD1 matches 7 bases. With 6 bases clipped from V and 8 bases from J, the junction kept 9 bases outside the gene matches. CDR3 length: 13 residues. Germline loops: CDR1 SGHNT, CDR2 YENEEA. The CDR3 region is CASSFIPGGEAFF. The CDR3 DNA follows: TGTGCCAGCAGTTTTATTCCAGGGGGGGAAGCTTTCTTT.

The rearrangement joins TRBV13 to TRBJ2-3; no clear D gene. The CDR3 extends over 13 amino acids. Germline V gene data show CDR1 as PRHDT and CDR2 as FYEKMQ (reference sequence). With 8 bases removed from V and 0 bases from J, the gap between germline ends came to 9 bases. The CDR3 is CASGDGSTDTQYF. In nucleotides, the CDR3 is TGTGCCAGCGGAGATGGGAGCACAGATACGCAGTATTTT.

Here the CDR3 reads CASKSRDTSYEQYF. CDR3 DNA: TGTGCCAGCAAGTCAAGGGACACCTCCTACGAGCAGTACTTC. The chain uses TRBV2 and TRBJ2-7, with a tentative D call TRBD1 (6 bases). Between the trimmed V and J ends, which lost 7 bases and 0 bases, there was a span of 13 bases. CDR1 and CDR2 from the germline V gene are SNHLY and FYNNEI. CDR3 length: 14 residues.

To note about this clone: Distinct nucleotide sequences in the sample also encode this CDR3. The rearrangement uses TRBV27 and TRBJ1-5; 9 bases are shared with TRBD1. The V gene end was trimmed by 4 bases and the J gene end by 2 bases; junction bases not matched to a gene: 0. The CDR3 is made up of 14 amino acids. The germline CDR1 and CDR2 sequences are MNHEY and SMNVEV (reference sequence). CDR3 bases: TGTGCCAGCAGTTGGACAGGGGGCAATCAGCCCCAGCATTTT. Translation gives CASSWTGGNQPQHF.

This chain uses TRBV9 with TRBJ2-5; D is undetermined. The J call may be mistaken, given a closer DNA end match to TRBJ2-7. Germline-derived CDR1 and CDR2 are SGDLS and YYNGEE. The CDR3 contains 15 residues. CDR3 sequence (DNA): TGTGCCAGCAGCGTAGGCGAGTCGATCTCCTACGAGCAGTACTTC. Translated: CASSVGESISYEQYF.

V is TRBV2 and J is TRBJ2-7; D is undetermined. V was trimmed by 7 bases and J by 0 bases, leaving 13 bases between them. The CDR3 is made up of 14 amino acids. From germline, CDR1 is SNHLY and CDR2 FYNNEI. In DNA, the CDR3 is TGTGCCAGCATACCCACTTTACTCTCCTACGAGCAGTACTTC. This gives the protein CASIPTLLSYEQYF.

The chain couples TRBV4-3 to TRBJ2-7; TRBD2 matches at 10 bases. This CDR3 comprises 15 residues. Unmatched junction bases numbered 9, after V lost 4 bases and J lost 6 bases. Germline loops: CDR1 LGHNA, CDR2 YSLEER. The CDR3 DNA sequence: TGCGCCAGCAGCCTTAGAGCGGGAGGGCCGGTCGAGCAGTACTTC. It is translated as CASSLRAGGPVEQYF.

CDR3: CASRRGNEQFF. Here the CDR3 DNA reads TGTGCCAGCAGAAGAGGGAATGAGCAGTTCTTC. The chain is built from TRBV25-1 and TRBJ2-1; D might be TRBD2 (5 bases). Trimming pared 6 bases from V and 7 bases from J, leaving 7 bases between. The CDR3 loop spans 11 amino acids. The germline V gene has CDR1 MGHDK and CDR2 SYGVNS.

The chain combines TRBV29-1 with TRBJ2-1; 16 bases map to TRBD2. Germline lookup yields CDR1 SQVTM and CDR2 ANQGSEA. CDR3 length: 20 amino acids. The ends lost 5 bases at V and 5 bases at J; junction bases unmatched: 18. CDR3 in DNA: TGCAGCGTTCAATCCGGGACTAGCGGGAGGGCTTGGGGGTGGGACAATGAGCAGTTCTTC. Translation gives CSVQSGTSGRAWGWDNEQFF.

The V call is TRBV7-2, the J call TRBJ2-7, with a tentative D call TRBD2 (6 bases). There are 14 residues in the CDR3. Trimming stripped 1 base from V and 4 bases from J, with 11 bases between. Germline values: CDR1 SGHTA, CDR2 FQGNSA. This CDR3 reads CASSLGPGRYEQYF. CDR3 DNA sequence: TGTGCCAGCAGCTTAGGACCCGGGAGATACGAGCAGTACTTC.

CDR3 amino acids: CSAHTPEQFF. The DNA of the CDR3 is TGCAGTGCCCACACGCCTGAGCAGTTCTTC. The V gene is TRBV20-1, the J gene TRBJ2-1; D ambiguous. The germline V and J ends were trimmed by 6 bases and 9 bases, with 9 bases remaining between them. Looked up from germline, CDR1 is DFQATT and CDR2 is SNEGSKA (reference sequence). This CDR3 has 10 residues.

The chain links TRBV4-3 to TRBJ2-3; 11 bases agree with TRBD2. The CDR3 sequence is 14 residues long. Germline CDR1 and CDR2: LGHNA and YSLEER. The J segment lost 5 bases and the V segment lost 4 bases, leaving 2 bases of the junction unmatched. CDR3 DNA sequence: TGCGCCAGCAGCCCTGGACTAGCGGGAGATACGCAGTATTTT. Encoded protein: CASSPGLAGDTQYF.

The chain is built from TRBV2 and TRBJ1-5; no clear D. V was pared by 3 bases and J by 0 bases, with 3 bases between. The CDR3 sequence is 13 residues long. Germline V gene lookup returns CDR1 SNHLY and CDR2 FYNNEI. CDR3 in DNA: TGTGCCAGCAGTGACCTTAGCAATCAGCCCCAGCATTTT. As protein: CASSDLSNQPQHF.

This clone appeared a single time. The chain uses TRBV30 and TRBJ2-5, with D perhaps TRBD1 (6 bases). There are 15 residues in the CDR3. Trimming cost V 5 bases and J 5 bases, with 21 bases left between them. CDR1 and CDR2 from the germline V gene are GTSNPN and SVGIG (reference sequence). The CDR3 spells CAWGPFGGPGETQYF. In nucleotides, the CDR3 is TGTGCCTGGGGACCGTTTGGGGGCCCGGGGGAGACCCAGTACTTC.

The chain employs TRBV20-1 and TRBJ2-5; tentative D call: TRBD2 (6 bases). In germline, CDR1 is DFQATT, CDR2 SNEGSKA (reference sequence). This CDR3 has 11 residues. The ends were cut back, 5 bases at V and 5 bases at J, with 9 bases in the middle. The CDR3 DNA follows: TGCAGTGCTGGGACTCGGGAGACCCAGTACTTC. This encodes CSAGTRETQYF.

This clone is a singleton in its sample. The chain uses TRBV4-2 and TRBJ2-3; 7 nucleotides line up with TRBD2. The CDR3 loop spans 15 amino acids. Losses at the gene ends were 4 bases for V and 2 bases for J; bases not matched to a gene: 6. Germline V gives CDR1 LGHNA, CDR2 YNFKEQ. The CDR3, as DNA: TGTGCCAGCAGCCCAACGAGCGGGGTCACAGATACGCAGTATTTT. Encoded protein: CASSPTSGVTDTQYF.

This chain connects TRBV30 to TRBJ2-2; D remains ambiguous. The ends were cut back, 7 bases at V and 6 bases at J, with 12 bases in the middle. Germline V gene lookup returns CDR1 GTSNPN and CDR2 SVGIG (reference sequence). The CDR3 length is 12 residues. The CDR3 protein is CASEVHAGELFF. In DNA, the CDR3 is TGTGCCTCAGAGGTGCATGCCGGGGAGCTGTTTTTT.

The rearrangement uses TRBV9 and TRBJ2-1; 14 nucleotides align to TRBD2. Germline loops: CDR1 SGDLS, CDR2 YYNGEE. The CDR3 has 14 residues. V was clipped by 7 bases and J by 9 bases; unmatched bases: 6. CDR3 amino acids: CASSGTSGRVEQFF. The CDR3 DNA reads TGTGCCAGCTCCGGGACTAGCGGGAGAGTTGAGCAGTTCTTC.

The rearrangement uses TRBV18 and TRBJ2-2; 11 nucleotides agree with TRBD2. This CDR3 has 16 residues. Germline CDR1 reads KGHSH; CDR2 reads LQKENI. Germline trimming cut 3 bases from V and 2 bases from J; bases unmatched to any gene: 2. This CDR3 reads CASSPRLAGNTGELFF. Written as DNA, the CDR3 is TGTGCCAGCTCACCTAGACTAGCGGGAAACACCGGGGAGCTGTTTTTT.

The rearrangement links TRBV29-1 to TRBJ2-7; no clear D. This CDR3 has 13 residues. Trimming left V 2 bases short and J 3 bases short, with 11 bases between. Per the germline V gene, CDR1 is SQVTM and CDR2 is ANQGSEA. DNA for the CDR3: TGCAGCGTTGAATCTCCATCCAGCTACGAGCAGTACTTC. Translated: CSVESPSSYEQYF.

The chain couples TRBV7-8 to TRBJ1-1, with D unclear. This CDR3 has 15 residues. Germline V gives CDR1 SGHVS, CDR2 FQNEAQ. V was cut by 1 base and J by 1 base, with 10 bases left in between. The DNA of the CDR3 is TGTGCCAGCAGCTTAGTTACTACCCAGAACACTGAAGCTTTCTTT. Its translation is CASSLVTTQNTEAFF.